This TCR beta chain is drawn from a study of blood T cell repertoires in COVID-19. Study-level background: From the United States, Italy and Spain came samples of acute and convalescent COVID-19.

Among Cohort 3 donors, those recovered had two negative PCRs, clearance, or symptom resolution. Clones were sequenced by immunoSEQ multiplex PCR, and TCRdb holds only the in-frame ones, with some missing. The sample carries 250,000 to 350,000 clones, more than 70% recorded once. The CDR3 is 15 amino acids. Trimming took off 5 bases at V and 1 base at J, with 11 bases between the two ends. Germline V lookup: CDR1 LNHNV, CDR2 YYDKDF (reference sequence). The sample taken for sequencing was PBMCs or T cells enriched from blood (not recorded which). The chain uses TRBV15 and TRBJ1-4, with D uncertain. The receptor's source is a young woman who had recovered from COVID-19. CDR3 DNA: TGTGCCACCAGCGCCCGTCACGGAACTAATGAAAAACTGTTTTTT. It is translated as CATSARHGTNEKLFF. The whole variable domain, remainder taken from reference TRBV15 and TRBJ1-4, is DAMVIQNPRYQVTQFGKPVTLSCSQTLNHNVMYWYQQKSSQAPKLLFHYYDKDFNNEADTPDNFQSRRPNTSFCFLDIRSPGLGDTAMYLCATSARHGTNEKLFFGSGTQLSVL.